These 22 T cell receptor beta chains share one sample of origin, sequenced in a study of regulatory T cells in long-lasting Graves disease. Libraries of TCR beta came from iRepertoire HTBI primers plus Arm-PCR of CDR3 regions. Each CDR3 protein is one row after TCRdb ran MiXCR on the multiplex PCR reads. Of roughly 500,000 distinct CDR3 sequences in the sample, approximately 21% were seen once. Time point given: persistent/refractory GD, antithyroid drugs over 5 years with positive TRAb. Researchers made the TCR library from RNA that was extracted from PBMCs. The source was peripheral blood mononuclear cells (PBMCs), collected when the disease was refractory, from a patient treated with antithyroid drugs. The receptors derive from a female donor with Graves disease.

V usage is TRBV20-1 and J usage is TRBJ2-7; 7 bases align to TRBD1. Germline V gene lookup returns CDR1 DFQATT and CDR2 SNEGSKA (reference sequence). J lost 2 bases, V lost 2 bases, and 3 bases had no gene match. This CDR3 contains 13 residues. The CDR3 region has the DNA TGCAGTGCTAGATGGGACAGCACCTACGAGCAGTACTTC. It codes for CSARWDSTYEQYF.

As for this clonotype: This may stem from a read error, because a much larger clone lies one nucleotide away. The chain uses TRBV12-3 or TRBV12-4 and TRBJ1-1; perhaps TRBD1 as D (6 bases). CDR3 length: 18 amino acids. CDR3 amino acids: CASSTPYWAGDLNTEASF. As DNA, the CDR3 is TGTGCCAGCAGTACACCCTACTGGGCAGGGGATTTAAACACTGAAGCTTCCTTT.

In this sample, this clonotype turned up many times. The V and J genes are TRBV6-2 or TRBV6-3 and TRBJ1-5, with 9 bases matching TRBD1. After removal of 5 bases from V and 0 bases from J, the junction contained 5 bases not matched to a gene. The CDR3 totals 16 residues. Germline loops: CDR1 MNHEY, CDR2 SVGEGT. In DNA form, the CDR3 reads TGTGCCAGCAGTCAACGGACAGGGGATAGCAATCAGCCCCAGCATTTT. Translated, it gives CASSQRTGDSNQPQHF.

This clonotype was detected many times. The chain recombines TRBV28 with TRBJ2-1; 13 bases are a match to TRBD2. The CDR3 runs to 16 residues. From germline, CDR1 is MDHEN and CDR2 SYDVKM. V lost 5 bases to trimming and J lost 4 bases; unmatched junction nucleotides: 5. CDR3: CASSPGLAGVYNEQFF. The CDR3 DNA is TGTGCCAGCAGTCCAGGACTAGCGGGGGTTTACAATGAGCAGTTCTTC.

A few counts support this clonotype. This may be a read error, as it is one base from a much larger clone. Here the CDR3 reads CAWKLAYSRYF. CDR3 coding DNA: TGTGCCTGGAAACTAGCATACTCCCGGTACTTC. The V call is TRBV30, the J call TRBJ2-5, with D tentatively TRBD2 (6 bases). Germline V gene sequence: CDR1 GTSNPN, CDR2 SVGIG (reference sequence). The CDR3 has 11 amino acids. V lost 4 bases and J 13 bases, leaving 16 bases between the germline ends.

In its sample, this clonotype was seen many times. The chain links TRBV7-2 to TRBJ2-7; D is perhaps TRBD1 or TRBD2 (6 bases each). The germline gives CDR1 SGHTA, CDR2 FQGNSA. The V gene lost 8 bases and the J gene lost 6 bases, with 11 bases spanning the gap. The CDR3 runs 11 residues. CDR3 residues: CASSQGGEQYF. CDR3 sequence (DNA): TGTGCCAGCTCACAGGGAGGCGAGCAGTACTTC.

This clonotype appeared many times. V is TRBV28 and J is TRBJ2-7; unclear D gene. Trimming took 2 bases from V and 2 from J, leaving 13 bases between them. CDR3 size: 15 residues. Germline assignment: CDR1 MDHEN and CDR2 SYDVKM. This CDR3 reads CASSLRGRHPYEQYF. The CDR3 DNA reads as TGTGCCAGCAGTTTAAGAGGCCGCCACCCCTACGAGCAGTACTTC.

A few counts support this clonotype. The rearrangement uses TRBV30 and TRBJ1-2, with D unclear. The germline V gene encodes CDR1 GTSNPN and CDR2 SVGIG (reference sequence). V lost 0 bases and J 4 bases, leaving 12 bases between the germline ends. This CDR3 region has 14 residues. In DNA form, the CDR3 reads TGTGCCTGGAGTGTAAGCGCCGAGGGCTATGGCTACACCTTC. This sequence encodes CAWSVSAEGYGYTF.

This rearrangement joins TRBV28 to TRBJ2-3; TRBD2 agrees at 11 bases. The V and J ends lost 5 bases and 5 bases, in that order; junction bases with no gene match: 9. This CDR3 is 16 amino acids long. CDR1 is MDHEN and CDR2 is SYDVKM in the germline V gene. CDR3 DNA: TGTGCCAGCAGTGCTCTACTAGCGGGAGAAGTAGATACGCAGTATTTT. Translated, it gives CASSALLAGEVDTQYF.

This clonotype was detected a few times. V is TRBV7-2 and J is TRBJ2-7; D is unclear. The CDR3 runs 12 residues. Between the trimmed V and J ends, which lost 1 base and 5 bases, there was a span of 6 bases. The germline gives CDR1 SGHTA, CDR2 FQGNSA. The CDR3 loop is CASSLVDHEQYF. The CDR3 DNA sequence: TGTGCCAGCAGCTTAGTCGACCACGAGCAGTACTTC.

The CDR3 here is CASSPEVRTGNQPQHF. DNA for the CDR3: TGTGCCAGTAGTCCAGAAGTAAGGACAGGGAATCAGCCCCAGCATTTT. The chain has TRBV19 and TRBJ1-5, with 8 bases identical to TRBD1. J was trimmed by 4 bases and V by 5 bases; bases with no gene match: 10. The V gene's germline CDR1 is LNHDA and CDR2 SQIVND (reference sequence). The CDR3 length is 16 residues. Based on the CDR3 plus reference TRBV19 and TRBJ1-5, the full variable domain is DGGITQSPKYLFRKEGQNVTLSCEQNLNHDAMYWYRQDPGQGLRLIYYSQIVNDFQKGDIAEGYSVSREKKESFPLTVTSAQKNPTAFYLCASSPEVRTGNQPQHFGDGTRLSIL.

Many counts were recorded for this clonotype. The chain recombines TRBV28 with TRBJ1-2; D perhaps matches TRBD1 (6 bases). CDR1 is MDHEN and CDR2 is SYDVKM in the germline V gene. V was pared by 10 bases and J by 3 bases, with 27 bases between. The length of the CDR3 is 17 residues. CDR3: CATRTAIPRASDYGYTF. DNA of the CDR3: TGTGCCACCAGGACAGCAATCCCCAGGGCAAGCGACTATGGCTACACCTTC.

The chain is built from TRBV5-1 and TRBJ2-7; D is possibly TRBD1 or TRBD2 (6 bases each). The CDR3 runs to 15 residues. With 6 bases removed from V and 0 bases from J, the gap between germline ends came to 16 bases. From germline, CDR1 is SGHRS and CDR2 YFSETQ. The CDR3 nucleotides read TGCGCCAGCACCGGGGGCACTAGCAACTCCTACGAGCAGTACTTC. Residues: CASTGGTSNSYEQYF.

Ten or more counts support this clonotype. The chain links TRBV7-8 to TRBJ1-6; D remains unclear. V lost 4 bases, J lost 5 bases, and 12 bases lay in between. The CDR3 has 15 residues. The germline V gene has CDR1 SGHVS and CDR2 FQNEAQ. Here the CDR3 DNA reads TGTGCCAGCAGCTACTTGGGCCTTGATAATTCACCCCTCCACTTT. As protein: CASSYLGLDNSPLHF.

On this clonotype itself: A read error is possible here, since a much larger clone lies one base away. The rearrangement uses TRBV6-2 or TRBV6-3 and TRBJ1-5; TRBD1 agrees at 7 bases. The CDR3 runs to 19 residues. CDR1 and CDR2 (germline): MNHEY, SVGEGT. The V gene end was trimmed by 0 bases and the J gene end by 1 base; junction bases not matched to a gene: 12. The CDR3 is CASSYSAHRGLRSNQPQHF. The CDR3 coding sequence is TGTGCCAGCAGTTACTCGGCCCACAGGGGCCTTCGAAGCAATCAGCCCCAGCATTTT.

About this clonotype itself: A much larger clone sits a single nucleotide away, making a read error possible. The genes are TRBV5-8 and TRBJ2-4, with D perhaps assigned TRBD1 or TRBD2 (5 bases each). CDR1 and CDR2 (germline): SGHTS, YDEGEE. The CDR3 consists of 16 residues. The CDR3 bases are TGTGCCAGCAGCTATATACTGGGACCGCAGAAAAACGTTCAGTACTTC. It is translated as CASSYILGPQKNVQYF.

There are many counts of this clonotype. This chain links TRBV6-1 with TRBJ2-7; TRBD2 matches at 9 bases. Per germline, CDR1 MNHNS and CDR2 SASEGT. The V segment lost 6 bases and the J segment 5 bases; nucleotides outside the gene matches: 5. The CDR3 covers 13 residues. The CDR3 protein is CASRESSGNEQYF. CDR3 DNA sequence: TGTGCCAGCAGAGAATCTAGCGGGAACGAGCAGTACTTC.

This chain uses TRBV6-2 or TRBV6-3 with TRBJ2-1, with 9 bases matching TRBD1. The trim removed 6 bases at V and 3 bases at J, leaving 6 bases unmatched. CDR3 length equals 15 residues. Germline V gene lookup returns CDR1 MNHEY and CDR2 SVGEGT. The CDR3 nucleotides are TGTGCCAGCAGGATGGACAGGGGAAACTACAATGAGCAGTTCTTC. Translation: CASRMDRGNYNEQFF.

This clonotype was observed at least ten times. The J gene is TRBJ2-5, the V gene TRBV20-1, with 8 nucleotides matching TRBD1. The junction had 9 bases not matched to a gene; V was cut back by 3 bases and J by 3 bases. The CDR3 has 15 residues. CDR1 and CDR2 (germline): DFQATT, SNEGSKA (reference sequence). The DNA for the CDR3 is TGCAGTGCTAGTCAGACAGGGGAGACTGAAGAGACCCAGTACTTC. Translating it yields CSASQTGETEETQYF.

This clonotype has more than one count but fewer than ten. The gene calls are TRBV6-9 and TRBJ2-7; no reliable D call. The CDR3 runs to 13 residues. Looked up from germline, CDR1 is MNHGY and CDR2 is SVAAGI. V was pared by 3 bases and J by 2 bases, with 8 bases between. CDR3 nucleotide sequence: TGTGCCAGCAGTTACAAACAGACCTACGAGCAGTACTTC. Protein: CASSYKQTYEQYF.

This clonotype was observed many times. The rearrangement links TRBV2 to TRBJ1-6; D possibly corresponds to TRBD1 (5 bases). The CDR3 consists of 15 residues. The V gene lost 6 bases and the J gene lost 6 bases, with 15 bases spanning the gap. Germline V gene data show CDR1 as SNHLY and CDR2 as FYNNEI. CDR3 bases: TGTGCCAGCAGGCGATGGGCAGGGTCTAATTCACCCCTCCACTTT. Protein: CASRRWAGSNSPLHF.

This clonotype was picked up many times. The rearrangement joins TRBV11-2 to TRBJ2-7; TRBD1 agrees at 10 bases. The CDR3 sequence is 13 residues long. Germline V gene sequence: CDR1 SGHAT, CDR2 FQNNGV. The V gene end was trimmed by 6 bases and the J gene end by 6 bases; junction bases not matched to a gene: 5. CDR3 DNA: TGTGCCAGCAGTTCCGACAGGGGGCTCGAGCAGTACTTC. It yields the protein CASSSDRGLEQYF.